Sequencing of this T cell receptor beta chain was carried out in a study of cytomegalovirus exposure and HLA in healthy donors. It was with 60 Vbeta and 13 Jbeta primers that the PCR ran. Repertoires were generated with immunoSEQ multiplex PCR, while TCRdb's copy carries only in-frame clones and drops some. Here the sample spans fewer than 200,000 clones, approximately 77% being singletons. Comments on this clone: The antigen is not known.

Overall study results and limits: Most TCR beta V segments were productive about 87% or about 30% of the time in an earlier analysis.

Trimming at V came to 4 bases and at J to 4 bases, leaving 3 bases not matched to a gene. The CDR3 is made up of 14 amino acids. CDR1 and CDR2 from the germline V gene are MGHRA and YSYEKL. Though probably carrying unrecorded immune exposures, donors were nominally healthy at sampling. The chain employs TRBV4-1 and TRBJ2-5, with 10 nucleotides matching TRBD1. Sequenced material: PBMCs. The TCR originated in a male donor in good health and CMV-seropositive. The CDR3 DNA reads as TGCGCCAGCAGCCTTCGACAGGGGGCAGAGACCCAGTACTTC. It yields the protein CASSLRQGAETQYF.